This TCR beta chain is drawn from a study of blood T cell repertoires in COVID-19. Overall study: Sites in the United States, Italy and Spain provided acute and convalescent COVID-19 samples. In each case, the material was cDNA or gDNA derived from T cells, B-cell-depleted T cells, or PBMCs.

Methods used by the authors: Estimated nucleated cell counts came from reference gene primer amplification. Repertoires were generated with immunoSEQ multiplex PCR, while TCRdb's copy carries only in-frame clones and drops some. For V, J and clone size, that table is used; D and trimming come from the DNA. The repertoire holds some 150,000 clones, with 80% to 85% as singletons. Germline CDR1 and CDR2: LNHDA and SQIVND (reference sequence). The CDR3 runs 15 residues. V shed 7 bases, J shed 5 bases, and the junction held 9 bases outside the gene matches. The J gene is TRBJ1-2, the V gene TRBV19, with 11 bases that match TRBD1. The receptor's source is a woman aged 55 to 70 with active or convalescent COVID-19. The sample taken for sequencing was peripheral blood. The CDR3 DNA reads TGTGCCAGTAAAGGACAGGGGGCTACGACTTATGGCTACACCTTC. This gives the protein CASKGQGATTYGYTF.